This T cell receptor (beta chain) derives from a study of blood T cell repertoires in COVID-19. The overall study: The origin of the acute and convalescent COVID-19 samples was the United States, Italy and Spain. Nucleic acid was either cDNA or gDNA, and it came from T cells, B-cell-depleted T cells, or PBMCs.

The authors' processing: Estimation of nucleated cell counts relied on the amplification of reference gene primers. The method was immunoSEQ multiplex PCR; TCRdb's version includes in-frame clones alone and lacks a portion of them. From that table come the V and J calls and clone size; the DNA was used to work out D and trimming. The sample lists tens of thousands of clones, 65% to 85% occurring once. CDR3 size: 18 residues. Germline CDR1 and CDR2: SGHTA and FQGNSA. V lost 4 bases to trimming and J lost 0 bases; unmatched junction nucleotides: 11. The sample taken for sequencing was peripheral blood. The TCR was taken from a woman aged 60 to 75 with acute or convalescent COVID-19. The rearrangement links TRBV7-2 to TRBJ2-3, with 9 bases lining up with TRBD2. CDR3 loop: CASSSRLAGLSSTDTQYF. CDR3 DNA sequence: TGTGCCAGCAGCTCCCGCCTAGCGGGACTTTCTAGCACAGATACGCAGTATTTT.